The 2 T cell receptor beta chains reported below all come from one sample, sequenced in a study of T cells in Graves' hyperthyroidism and ophthalmopathy. RNA transcripts were the template for amplifying TCR beta CDR3 regions. The HTBI primer set drove a first-round RT-PCR of the TCR CDR3. TCRdb re-derived calls from the multiplex PCR reads in MiXCR, one entry per CDR3 protein. The sample has around 250,000 distinct CDR3 sequences, around 25% seen once. The material sequenced was blood. Receptors originate from a middle-aged woman with Graves' ophthalmopathy.

The chain joins TRBV7-2 to TRBJ2-2; D uncertain. CDR1 is SGHTA and CDR2 is FQGNSA in the germline V gene. The CDR3 is 14 residues long. V was pared by 6 bases and J by 5 bases, with 13 bases between. The CDR3 nucleotides read TGTGCCAGCAGGTTTGATAGTCGGACCGGGGAGCTGTTTTTT. It translates to CASRFDSRTGELFF.

This clonotype was observed at least ten times. The chain combines TRBV28 with TRBJ2-2; the D is unclear. The V end was cut by 11 bases, the J end by 6 bases, with 10 bases between. Germline values: CDR1 MDHEN, CDR2 SYDVKM. The CDR3 spans 11 residues. The DNA of the CDR3 is TGTGCCGTGAATCGGGCCGGGGAGCTGTTTTTT. Translation gives CAVNRAGELFF.